The next 15 T cell receptor beta chains were all read from a single sample in a study of shared clonotypes between healthy human individuals (TCRdb year 2020). Library method: the immunoSEQ multiplex PCR assay. The source is immuneACCESS, and TCRdb retained only in-frame sequences with V and J called. Part of the clones is not carried over; for the studies checked, unresolved V genes explain less than half of this, and the remainder is unexplained. Recorded for this sample are a few million clones; 90% to 95% of them occurred a single time. The ten largest make up more than 0.12% of the sample. The sequencing sample was made of naive CD4+ T cells sorted from blood. Explained via the paper, the cell subset or site label denotes: CD45RA+ positively selected. These receptors were obtained from a man younger than 35 in good health.

The gene calls are TRBV28 and TRBJ2-2; D unclear. V shed 11 bases and J shed 1 base, with 11 bases lying between them. The CDR3 spans 13 residues. CDR1 is MDHEN, CDR2 SYDVKM, per germline. CDR3 region: CAGQAVNTGELFF. In DNA form, the CDR3 reads TGTGCCGGGCAGGCCGTGAACACCGGGGAGCTGTTTTTT.

J is TRBJ2-7 and V is TRBV5-1, with a weak D call TRBD1 (5 bases). The length of the CDR3 is 14 residues. In germline, CDR1 is SGHRS, CDR2 YFSETQ. V shed 4 bases and J shed 2 bases, with 13 bases lying between them. Written as DNA, the CDR3 is TGCGCCAGCAGCACGTTGACAGCGACCTACGAGCAGTACTTC. It encodes CASSTLTATYEQYF. Filled out from reference TRBV5-1 and TRBJ2-7, the complete variable domain reads KAGVTQTPRYLIKTRGQQVTLSCSPISGHRSVSWYQQTPGQGLQFLFEYFSETQRNKGNFPGRFSGRQFSNSRSEMNVSTLELGDSALYLCASSTLTATYEQYFGPGTRLTVT.

The chain has TRBV11-2 and TRBJ2-1; no clear D. This CDR3 region has 12 residues. The germline V gene encodes CDR1 SGHAT and CDR2 FQNNGV. V lost 6 bases to trimming and J lost 5 bases, with 8 bases between them. The chain's CDR3 is CASRLNDNEQFF. CDR3 DNA sequence: TGTGCCAGCAGATTAAACGACAATGAGCAGTTCTTC.

The chain joins TRBV11-2 to TRBJ2-3; 11 bases are shared with TRBD2. Looked up from germline, CDR1 is SGHAT and CDR2 is FQNNGV. This CDR3 comprises 13 residues. After removal of 6 bases from V and 6 bases from J, the junction contained 2 bases not matched to a gene. CDR3 sequence: CASRTSGVDTQYF. In nucleotides, the CDR3 is TGTGCCAGCAGGACTAGCGGGGTGGATACGCAGTATTTT.

The genes are TRBV10-3 and TRBJ2-1, with D perhaps given as TRBD1 or TRBD2 (7 bases each). Germline CDR1 reads ENHRY; CDR2 reads SYGVKD. This CDR3 contains 12 residues. Trimming shortened V by 9 bases and J by 8 bases, and 14 bases separated the two germline ends. CDR3 in DNA: TGTGCCATTGAGGGGGCGGGGGATGAGCAGTTCTTC. Protein product: CAIEGAGDEQFF.

The J gene is TRBJ1-3, the V gene TRBV19; D remains unclear. With 6 bases removed from V and 2 bases from J, the gap between germline ends came to 14 bases. The CDR3 sequence is 15 residues long. The V gene's germline CDR1 is LNHDA and CDR2 SQIVND (reference sequence). This CDR3 is CASSLNQITGNTIYF. Here the CDR3 DNA reads TGTGCCAGTAGCCTAAATCAGATTACTGGAAACACCATATATTTT.

J is TRBJ1-1 and V is TRBV29-1, with 11 bases that match TRBD1. The CDR3 extends over 13 amino acids. The junction had 5 bases not matched to a gene; V was cut back by 7 bases and J by 4 bases. CDR1 is SQVTM and CDR2 is ANQGSEA in the germline V gene. CDR3 nucleotides: TGCAGCGGGTGGGACAGGGGGAGCACTGAAGCTTTCTTT. Protein: CSGWDRGSTEAFF. The variable domain in full, completed from reference TRBV29-1 and TRBJ1-1, reads SAVISQKPSRDICQRGTSLTIQCQVDSQVTMMFWYRQQPGQSLTLIATANQGSEATYESGFVIDKFPISRPNLTFSTLTVSNMSPEDSSIYLCSGWDRGSTEAFFGQGTRLTVV.

This rearrangement joins TRBV6-5 to TRBJ1-5; no definite D call. The germline CDR1 and CDR2 sequences are MNHEY and SVGAGI. Trimming left V 0 bases short and J 6 bases short, with 12 bases between. This CDR3 is 15 amino acids long. The CDR3 here is CASSYSRSGSQPQHF. The DNA of the CDR3 is TGTGCCAGCAGTTACTCGAGGTCGGGGAGTCAGCCCCAGCATTTT.

Points on this clone: This CDR3 is also generated by other DNA sequences in the sample. The chain links TRBV6-6 to TRBJ2-1, with 8 bases identical to TRBD2. The V gene's germline CDR1 is MNHNY and CDR2 SVGAGI (reference sequence). The CDR3 loop spans 15 amino acids. V was clipped by 6 bases and J by 4 bases; unmatched bases: 8. The CDR3 region is CASSPPSGGYNEQFF. The CDR3 DNA reads as TGTGCCAGCAGCCCACCCAGCGGGGGATACAATGAGCAGTTCTTC.

V gene TRBV6-6 combines with J gene TRBJ1-1; tentative D call: TRBD1 (5 bases). Germline V lookup: CDR1 MNHNY, CDR2 SVGAGI (reference sequence). Trimming removed 6 bases at V and 0 bases at J, with 11 bases between. The CDR3 has 14 amino acids. The CDR3 is CASRAGRMNTEAFF. CDR3 coding DNA: TGTGCCAGCAGGGCAGGGAGGATGAACACTGAAGCTTTCTTT.

The V and J genes are TRBV7-8 and TRBJ2-7; D is perhaps TRBD1 or TRBD2 (6 bases each). Looked up from germline, CDR1 is SGHVS and CDR2 is FQNEAQ. This CDR3 spans 14 amino acids. The V end lost 5 bases, the J end lost 3 bases, and 14 bases lay between the germline ends. CDR3 in DNA: TGTGCCAGCAGCCCCCGTAGGGGGGACTACGAGCAGTACTTC. Its protein product is CASSPRRGDYEQYF.

The chain recombines TRBV7-9 with TRBJ2-2, with TRBD2 identical over 7 bases. The J segment lost 2 bases and the V segment lost 5 bases, leaving 8 bases of the junction unmatched. Germline V gene sequence: CDR1 SEHNR, CDR2 FQNEAQ (reference sequence). CDR3 length equals 16 residues. This chain's CDR3 is CASSRTGGGNTGELFF. The CDR3 nucleotides are TGTGCCAGCAGCCGCACCGGCGGGGGAAACACCGGGGAGCTGTTTTTT.

DNA of the CDR3: TGCGCCAGCGCGGCAGGCCCCACCAATCAGCCCCAGCATTTT. It yields the protein CASAAGPTNQPQHF. The chain has TRBV10-2 and TRBJ1-5; D ambiguous. Trimming removed 8 bases from V and 3 bases from J, with 14 bases in between. Germline assignment: CDR1 WSHSY and CDR2 SAAADI. The CDR3 has 14 residues.

J is TRBJ2-3 and V is TRBV9; 10 nucleotides line up with TRBD1. Germline V gene data show CDR1 as SGDLS and CDR2 as YYNGEE. V gave up 1 base and J gave up 2 bases; unmatched junction bases: 4. The CDR3 covers 16 residues. The chain's CDR3 is CASSVTGTGVTDTQYF. In nucleotides, the CDR3 is TGTGCCAGCAGCGTAACCGGGACAGGGGTCACAGATACGCAGTATTTT.

A word on this clone: Different DNA sequences within this sample yield the same CDR3. The CDR3 sequence: CSANGYNEQFF. The DNA for the CDR3 is TGCAGTGCTAACGGTTACAATGAGCAGTTCTTC. The chain joins TRBV20-1 to TRBJ2-1; D is unresolved. The CDR3 totals 11 residues. V lost 4 bases to trimming and J lost 4 bases, with 5 bases between them. Germline loops: CDR1 DFQATT, CDR2 SNEGSKA (reference sequence).